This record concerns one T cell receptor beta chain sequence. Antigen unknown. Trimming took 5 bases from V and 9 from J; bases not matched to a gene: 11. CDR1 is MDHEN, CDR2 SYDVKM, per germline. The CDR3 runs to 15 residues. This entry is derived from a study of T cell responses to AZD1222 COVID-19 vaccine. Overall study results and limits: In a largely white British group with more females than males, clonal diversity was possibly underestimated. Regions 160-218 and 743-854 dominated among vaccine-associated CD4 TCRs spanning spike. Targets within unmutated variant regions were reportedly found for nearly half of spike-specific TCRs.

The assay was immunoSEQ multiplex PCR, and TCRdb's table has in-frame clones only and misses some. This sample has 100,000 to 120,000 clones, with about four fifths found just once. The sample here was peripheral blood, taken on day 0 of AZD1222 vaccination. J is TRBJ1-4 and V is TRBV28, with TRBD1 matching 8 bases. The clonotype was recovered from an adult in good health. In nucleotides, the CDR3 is TGTGCCAGCAGTCCAAACAGGGGGGGGTATCAAAAACTGTTTTTT. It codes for CASSPNRGGYQKLFF.